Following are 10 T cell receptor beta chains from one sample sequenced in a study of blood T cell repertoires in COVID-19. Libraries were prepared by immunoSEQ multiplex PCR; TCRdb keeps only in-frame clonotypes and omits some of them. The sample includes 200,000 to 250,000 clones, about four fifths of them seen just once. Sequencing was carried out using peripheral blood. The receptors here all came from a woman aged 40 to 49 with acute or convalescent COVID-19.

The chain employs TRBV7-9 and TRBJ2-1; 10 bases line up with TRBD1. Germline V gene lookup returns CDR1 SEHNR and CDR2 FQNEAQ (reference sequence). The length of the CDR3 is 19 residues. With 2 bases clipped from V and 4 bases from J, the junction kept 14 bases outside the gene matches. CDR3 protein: CASSLIRFPGQGLYNEQFF. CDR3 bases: TGTGCCAGCAGCTTAATACGCTTCCCGGGACAGGGGCTTTACAATGAGCAGTTCTTC. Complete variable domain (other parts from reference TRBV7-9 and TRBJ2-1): DTGVSQNPRHKITKRGQNVTFRCDPISEHNRLYWYRQTLGQGPEFLTYFQNEAQLEKSRLLSDRFSAERPKGSFSTLEIQRTEQGDSAMYLCASSLIRFPGQGLYNEQFFGPGTRLTVL.

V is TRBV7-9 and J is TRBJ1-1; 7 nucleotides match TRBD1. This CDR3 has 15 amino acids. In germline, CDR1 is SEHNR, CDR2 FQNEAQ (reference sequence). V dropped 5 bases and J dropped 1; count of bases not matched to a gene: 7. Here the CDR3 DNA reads TGTGCCAGCAGCCCGGGGGGGGACAGGAACACTGAAGCTTTCTTT. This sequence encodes CASSPGGDRNTEAFF.

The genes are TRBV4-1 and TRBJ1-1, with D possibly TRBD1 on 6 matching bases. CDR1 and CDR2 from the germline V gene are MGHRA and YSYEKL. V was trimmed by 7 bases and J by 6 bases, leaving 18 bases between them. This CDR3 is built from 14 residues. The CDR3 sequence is CASNEKQGSAEAFF. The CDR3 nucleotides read TGCGCCAGCAACGAAAAACAGGGCAGTGCTGAAGCTTTCTTT.

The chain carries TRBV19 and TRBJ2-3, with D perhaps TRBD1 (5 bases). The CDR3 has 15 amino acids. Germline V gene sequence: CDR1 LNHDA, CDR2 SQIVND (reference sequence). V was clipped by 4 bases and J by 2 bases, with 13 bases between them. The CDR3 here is CASSTHDRNTDTQYF. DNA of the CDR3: TGTGCCAGTAGTACGCACGACAGAAACACAGATACGCAGTATTTT.

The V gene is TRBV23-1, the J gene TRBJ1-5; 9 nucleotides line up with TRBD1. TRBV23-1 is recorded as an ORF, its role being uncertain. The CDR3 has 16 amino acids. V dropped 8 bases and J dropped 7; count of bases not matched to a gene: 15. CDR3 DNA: TGCGCCAGCGGGCCAAAAGGACAGGGGTCGTGGCAGCCCCAGCATTTT. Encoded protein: CASGPKGQGSWQPQHF.

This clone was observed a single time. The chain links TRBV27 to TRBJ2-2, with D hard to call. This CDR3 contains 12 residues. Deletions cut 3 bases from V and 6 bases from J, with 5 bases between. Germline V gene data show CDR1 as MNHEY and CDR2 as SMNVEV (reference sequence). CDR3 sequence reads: CASSFQSGELFF. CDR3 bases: TGTGCCAGCAGTTTTCAATCCGGGGAGCTGTTTTTT.

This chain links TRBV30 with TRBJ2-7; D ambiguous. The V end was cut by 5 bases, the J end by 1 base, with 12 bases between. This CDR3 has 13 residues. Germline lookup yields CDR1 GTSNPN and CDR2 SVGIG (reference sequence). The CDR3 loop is CAWDSRHSYEQYF. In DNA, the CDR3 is TGTGCCTGGGATTCGCGTCATTCCTACGAGCAGTACTTC.

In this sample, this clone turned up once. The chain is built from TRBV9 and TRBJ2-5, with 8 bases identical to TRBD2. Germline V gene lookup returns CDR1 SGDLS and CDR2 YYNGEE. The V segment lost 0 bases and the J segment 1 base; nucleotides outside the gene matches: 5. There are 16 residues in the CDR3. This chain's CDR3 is CASSVGGGFSQETQYF. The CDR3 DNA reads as TGTGCCAGCAGCGTAGGCGGGGGGTTCTCCCAAGAGACCCAGTACTTC.

CDR3 protein: CASSAGRQGRETQYF. CDR3 in DNA: TGTGCCAGCAGCGCCGGGCGACAGGGGAGAGAGACCCAGTACTTC. This rearrangement joins TRBV9 to TRBJ2-5; 8 nucleotides align to TRBD1. Germline loops: CDR1 SGDLS, CDR2 YYNGEE. The CDR3 extends over 15 amino acids. V was pared by 3 bases and J by 4 bases, with 8 bases of the junction left unmatched.

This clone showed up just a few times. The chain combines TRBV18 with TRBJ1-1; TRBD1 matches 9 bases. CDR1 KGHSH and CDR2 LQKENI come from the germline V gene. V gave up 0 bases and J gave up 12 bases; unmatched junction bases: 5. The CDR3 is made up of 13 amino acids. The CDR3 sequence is CASSPPGQGETFF. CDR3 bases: TGTGCCAGCTCACCACCGGGACAGGGAGAAACTTTCTTT.